The source of this TCR beta chain is a study of patients and donors after allogeneic stem cell transplantation. TCRdb re-analysed the RT-PCR reads in MiXCR, keeping a single row per CDR3 protein. The sample has roughly 2,400 distinct CDR3 sequences, around 21% seen once. Germline CDR1 is DFQATT and CDR2 is SNEGSKA (reference sequence). The CDR3 sequence is 13 residues long. V dropped 0 bases and J dropped 9 bases, with 12 bases sitting between them. The clonotype comes from a human donor who was either an allogeneic HSCT recipient or a stem cell or donor lymphocyte infusion donor (not recorded which). It is not recorded whose cells these are; they may come from a transplant donor. The specimen sequenced was blood, either unsorted or a sorted T cell fraction (not recorded which). V is TRBV20-1 and J is TRBJ1-5, with a weak D call TRBD1 (6 bases). CDR3 loop: CSARDFGGPPQHF. CDR3 DNA sequence: TGCAGTGCTAGAGATTTTGGGGGGCCGCCCCAGCATTTT.